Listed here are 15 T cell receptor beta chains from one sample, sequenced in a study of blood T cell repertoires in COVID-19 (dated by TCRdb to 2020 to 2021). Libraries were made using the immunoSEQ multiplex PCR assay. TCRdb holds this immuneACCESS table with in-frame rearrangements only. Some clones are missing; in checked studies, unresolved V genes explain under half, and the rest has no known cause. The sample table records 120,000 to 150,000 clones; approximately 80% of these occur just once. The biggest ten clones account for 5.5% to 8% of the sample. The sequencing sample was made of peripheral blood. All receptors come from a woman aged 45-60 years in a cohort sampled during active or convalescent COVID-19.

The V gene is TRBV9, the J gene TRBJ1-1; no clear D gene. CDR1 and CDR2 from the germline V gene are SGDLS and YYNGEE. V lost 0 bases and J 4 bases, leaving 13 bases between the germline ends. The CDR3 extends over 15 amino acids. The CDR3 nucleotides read TGTGCCAGCAGCGTAGAGTCGGGAGTTCCCACTGAAGCTTTCTTT. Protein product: CASSVESGVPTEAFF.

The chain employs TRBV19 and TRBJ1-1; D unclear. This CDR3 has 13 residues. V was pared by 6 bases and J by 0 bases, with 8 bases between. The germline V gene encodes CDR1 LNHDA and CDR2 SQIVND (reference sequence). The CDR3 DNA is TGTGCCAGTAGGGAGGGTCTGAACACTGAAGCTTTCTTT. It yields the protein CASREGLNTEAFF.

CDR3 residues: CASSLESKVYGYTF. The CDR3 DNA is TGTGCCAGCAGTTTAGAGAGCAAAGTCTATGGCTACACCTTC. V gene TRBV6-2 or TRBV6-3 combines with J gene TRBJ1-2; D ambiguous. CDR1 is MNHEY, CDR2 SVGEGT, per germline. The CDR3 sequence is 14 residues long. The V and J ends lost 4 bases and 4 bases respectively, with 13 bases between them.

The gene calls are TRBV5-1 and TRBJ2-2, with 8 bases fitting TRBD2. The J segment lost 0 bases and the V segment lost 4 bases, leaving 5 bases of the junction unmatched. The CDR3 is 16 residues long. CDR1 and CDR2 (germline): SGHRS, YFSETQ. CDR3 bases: TGCGCCAGCAGCATAGCGGGGTTTCCGAACACCGGGGAGCTGTTTTTT. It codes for CASSIAGFPNTGELFF.

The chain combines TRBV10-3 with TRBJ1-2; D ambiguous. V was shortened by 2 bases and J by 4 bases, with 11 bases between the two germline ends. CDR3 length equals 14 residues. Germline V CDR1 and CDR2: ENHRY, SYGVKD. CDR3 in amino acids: CAISEDDILYGYTF. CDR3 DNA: TGTGCCATCAGTGAGGATGACATACTCTATGGCTACACCTTC.

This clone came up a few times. CDR3 sequence reads: CASSESGGATGELFF. CDR3 in DNA: TGTGCCAGCAGTGAAAGCGGGGGGGCCACCGGGGAGCTGTTTTTT. This chain connects TRBV6-4 to TRBJ2-2; 10 bases are shared with TRBD2. V lost 3 bases and J lost 4; bases outside the gene matches: 2. Germline V gene lookup returns CDR1 MRHNA and CDR2 SNTAGT. The CDR3 is 15 residues long.

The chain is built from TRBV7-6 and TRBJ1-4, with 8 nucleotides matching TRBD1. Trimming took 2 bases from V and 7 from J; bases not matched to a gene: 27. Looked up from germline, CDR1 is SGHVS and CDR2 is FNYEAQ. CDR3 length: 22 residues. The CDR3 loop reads CASSLNRGTWTGPRDIGEKLFF. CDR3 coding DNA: TGTGCCAGCAGCTTAAACAGGGGGACATGGACAGGGCCTCGAGATATTGGTGAAAAACTGTTTTTT.

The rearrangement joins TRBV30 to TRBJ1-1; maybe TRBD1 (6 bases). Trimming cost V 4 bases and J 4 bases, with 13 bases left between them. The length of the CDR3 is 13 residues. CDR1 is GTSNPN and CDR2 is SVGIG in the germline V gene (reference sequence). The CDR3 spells CAWKGVSATEAFF. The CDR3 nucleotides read TGTGCCTGGAAGGGGGTTTCGGCCACTGAAGCTTTCTTT.

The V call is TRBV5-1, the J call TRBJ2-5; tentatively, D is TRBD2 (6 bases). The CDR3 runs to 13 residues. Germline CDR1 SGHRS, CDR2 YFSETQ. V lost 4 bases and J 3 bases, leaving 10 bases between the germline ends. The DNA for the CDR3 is TGCGCCAGCAGCGGCGGGACTGAAGAGACCCAGTACTTC. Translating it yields CASSGGTEETQYF.

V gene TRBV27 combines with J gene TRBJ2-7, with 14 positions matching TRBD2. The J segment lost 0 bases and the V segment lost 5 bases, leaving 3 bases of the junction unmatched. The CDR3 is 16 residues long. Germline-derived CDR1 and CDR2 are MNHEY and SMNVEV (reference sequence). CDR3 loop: CASSPGLAGASYEQYF. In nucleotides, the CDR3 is TGTGCCAGCAGTCCGGGACTAGCGGGGGCCTCCTACGAGCAGTACTTC.

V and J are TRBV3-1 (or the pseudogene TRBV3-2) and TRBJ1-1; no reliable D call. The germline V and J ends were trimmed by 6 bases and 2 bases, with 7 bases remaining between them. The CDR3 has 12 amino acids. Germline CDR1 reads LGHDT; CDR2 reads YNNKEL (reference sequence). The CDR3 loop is CASRAVNTEAFF. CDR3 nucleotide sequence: TGTGCCAGCAGAGCTGTTAACACTGAAGCTTTCTTT.

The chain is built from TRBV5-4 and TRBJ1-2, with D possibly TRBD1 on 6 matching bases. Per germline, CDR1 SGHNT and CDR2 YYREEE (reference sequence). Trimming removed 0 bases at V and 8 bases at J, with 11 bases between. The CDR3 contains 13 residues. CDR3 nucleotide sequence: TGTGCCAGCAGCTTGGTAACAGGGCGCGGCTACACCTTC. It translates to CASSLVTGRGYTF.

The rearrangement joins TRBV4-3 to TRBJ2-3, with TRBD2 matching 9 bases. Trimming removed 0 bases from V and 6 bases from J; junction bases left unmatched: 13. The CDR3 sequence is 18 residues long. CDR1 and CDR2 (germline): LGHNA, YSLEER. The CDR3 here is CASSQDPPASGVTDTQYF. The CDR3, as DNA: TGCGCCAGCAGCCAAGATCCCCCCGCTAGCGGGGTTACTGATACGCAGTATTTT.

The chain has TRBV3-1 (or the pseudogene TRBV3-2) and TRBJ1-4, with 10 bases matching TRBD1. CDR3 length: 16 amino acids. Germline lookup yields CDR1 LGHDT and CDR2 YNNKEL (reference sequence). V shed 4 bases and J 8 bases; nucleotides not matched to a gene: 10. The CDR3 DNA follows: TGTGCCAGCAGCCGAGGGACAGGGGTTTTTGTGGAAAAACTGTTTTTT. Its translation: CASSRGTGVFVEKLFF.

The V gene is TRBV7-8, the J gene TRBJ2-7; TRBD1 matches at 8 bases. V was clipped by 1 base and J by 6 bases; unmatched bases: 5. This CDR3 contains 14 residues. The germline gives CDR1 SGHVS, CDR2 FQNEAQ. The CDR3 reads CASSLGDRRGEQYF. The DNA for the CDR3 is TGTGCCAGCAGCTTAGGGGACAGGAGGGGCGAGCAGTACTTC.